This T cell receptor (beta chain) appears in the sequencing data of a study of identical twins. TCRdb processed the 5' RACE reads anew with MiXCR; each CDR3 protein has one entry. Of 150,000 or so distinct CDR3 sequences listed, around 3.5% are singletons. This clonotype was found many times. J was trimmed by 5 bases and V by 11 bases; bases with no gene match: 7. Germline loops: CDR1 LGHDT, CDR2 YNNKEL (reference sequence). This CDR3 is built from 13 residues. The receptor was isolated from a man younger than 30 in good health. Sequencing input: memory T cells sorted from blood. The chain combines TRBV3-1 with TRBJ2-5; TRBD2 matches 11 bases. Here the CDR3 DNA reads TGTGCCGTAGCGGGAGGGCTGCGGGAGACCCAGTACTTC. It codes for CAVAGGLRETQYF.